These 5 T cell receptor beta chains originate from one sample sequenced in a study of T cells in Graves' hyperthyroidism and ophthalmopathy. The CDR3 regions of TCR beta were amplified from RNA transcripts. HTBI primers were used for first-round RT-PCR of the TCR CDR3. One entry per CDR3 protein, called by TCRdb with MiXCR from the multiplex PCR reads. The sample yields roughly 570,000 distinct CDR3 sequences, around 16% seen once. The material sequenced was blood. The receptor source for this set is a woman in her thirties with Graves' hyperthyroidism.

This clonotype has a count of ten or more. The chain is built from TRBV20-1 and TRBJ1-5; D is unclear. From germline, CDR1 is DFQATT and CDR2 SNEGSKA (reference sequence). V gave up 3 bases and J gave up 5 bases, with 11 bases separating them. The CDR3 has 13 amino acids. CDR3: CSARPIGDQPQHF. The DNA for the CDR3 is TGCAGTGCTAGGCCCATTGGAGATCAGCCCCAGCATTTT.

This clonotype has only a few counts. This chain connects TRBV6-1 to TRBJ2-3; possible D gene TRBD2, 6 bases. V lost 7 bases, J lost 4 bases, and 15 bases lay in between. CDR1 is MNHNS and CDR2 is SASEGT in the germline V gene. The CDR3 extends over 14 amino acids. CDR3 bases: TGTGCCAGCAATGGTCGGGGGAAGGCAGATACGCAGTATTTT. Its translation: CASNGRGKADTQYF.

This clonotype was seen ten or more times. This chain links TRBV20-1 with TRBJ1-1; a possible D gene is TRBD1 (5 bases). The CDR3 runs 11 residues. Germline CDR1 reads DFQATT; CDR2 reads SNEGSKA (reference sequence). The V gene lost 8 bases and the J gene lost 6 bases, with 13 bases spanning the gap. The CDR3 bases are TGCAGTAGGGGTCATGGGGCTGAAGCTTTCTTT. Amino acids: CSRGHGAEAFF.

The table lists this clonotype with many counts. This chain links TRBV7-2 with TRBJ1-1; D is possibly TRBD1 (6 bases). V lost 1 base to trimming and J lost 6 bases, with 12 bases between them. This CDR3 contains 14 residues. CDR1 SGHTA and CDR2 FQGNSA come from the germline V gene. The CDR3 is CASSLGSGGSEAFF. The DNA for the CDR3 is TGTGCCAGCAGCTTAGGATCGGGGGGCTCTGAAGCTTTCTTT.

This clonotype has more than one count but fewer than ten. V is TRBV4-2 and J is TRBJ2-5; tentatively, D is TRBD2 (6 bases). CDR1 is LGHNA, CDR2 YNFKEQ, per germline. Trimming cost V 4 bases and J 1 base, with 16 bases left between them. This CDR3 has 16 residues. Here the CDR3 reads CASSRAGFSGQETQYF. CDR3 bases: TGTGCCAGCAGCCGCGCAGGGTTTAGCGGCCAAGAGACCCAGTACTTC.